The 6 T cell receptor beta chains presented below share a single source sample, sequenced in a study of blood T cell repertoires in COVID-19 (dated by TCRdb to 2018 to 2020). Libraries were built with the immunoSEQ multiplex PCR assay. Entries here come from immuneACCESS through TCRdb and include only in-frame sequences with V and J called. Some clones fail to appear in such tables; in the studies checked, an unresolved V gene covers under half of the shortfall, and the cause of the remainder is unknown. The sample table records fewer than 80,000 clones; about 88% of these occur just once. Jointly, the top ten make up roughly 1% of the sample. The source material was peripheral blood. These receptors were obtained from a man between 70 and 80 years old with acute or convalescent COVID-19.

The chain combines TRBV25-1 with TRBJ1-5; D is possibly TRBD1 (6 bases). CDR3 length: 16 amino acids. The germline V and J ends were trimmed by 1 base and 4 bases, with 14 bases remaining between them. Per the germline V gene, CDR1 is MGHDK and CDR2 is SYGVNS. CDR3 nucleotides: TGTGCCAGCAGTGAATCCGACAGGTCCTTTAATCAGCCCCAGCATTTT. Its protein is CASSESDRSFNQPQHF.

The rearrangement links TRBV6-6 to TRBJ2-1; 10 bases map to TRBD1. V shed 3 bases, J shed 6 bases, and the junction held 2 bases outside the gene matches. The germline gives CDR1 MNHNY, CDR2 SVGAGI (reference sequence). This CDR3 is 14 amino acids long. The CDR3 sequence is CASSYGTGANEQFF. The CDR3 nucleotides are TGTGCCAGCAGTTATGGGACAGGGGCCAATGAGCAGTTCTTC.

CDR3 DNA: TGCAGTTGGGGTGCTGGGAGTGAAGCTTTCTTT. Translated, it gives CSWGAGSEAFF. The chain uses TRBV20-1 and TRBJ1-1; no firm D call. The germline V gene has CDR1 DFQATT and CDR2 SNEGSKA (reference sequence). This CDR3 is built from 11 residues. V was pared by 8 bases and J by 7 bases, with 14 bases between.

CDR3 amino acids: CSVEAGQKGEKLFF. The CDR3 nucleotides are TGCAGCGTTGAAGCTGGACAGAAGGGTGAAAAACTGTTTTTT. The V gene is TRBV29-1, the J gene TRBJ1-4; the D gene is possibly TRBD1 (6 bases). CDR1 is SQVTM and CDR2 is ANQGSEA in the germline V gene. Trimming removed 1 base at V and 7 bases at J, with 13 bases between. This CDR3 spans 14 amino acids. The whole variable domain, filled in from reference TRBV29-1 and TRBJ1-4, reads SAVISQKPSRDICQRGTSLTIQCQVDSQVTMMFWYRQQPGQSLTLIATANQGSEATYESGFVIDKFPISRPNLTFSTLTVSNMSPEDSSIYLCSVEAGQKGEKLFFGSGTQLSVL.

The V gene is TRBV6-5, the J gene TRBJ1-2; D is unresolved. The CDR3 runs 12 residues. Germline values: CDR1 MNHEY, CDR2 SVGAGI. V was cut by 5 bases and J by 2 bases, with 6 bases left in between. CDR3 sequence reads: CASSLENYGYTF. DNA for the CDR3: TGTGCCAGCAGTCTGGAGAACTATGGCTACACCTTC.

The chain couples TRBV19 to TRBJ2-1; 11 bases are shared with TRBD2. This CDR3 is 16 amino acids long. Unmatched junction bases numbered 11, after V lost 6 bases and J lost 7 bases. Germline CDR1 and CDR2: LNHDA and SQIVND (reference sequence). CDR3 residues: CASSQKLGLAANEQFF. The CDR3 nucleotides are TGTGCCAGTAGCCAAAAGTTGGGACTAGCGGCGAATGAGCAGTTCTTC.